The subject of this entry is one TCR beta chain. The target antigen is unknown. The CDR3 has 15 residues. After removal of 6 bases from V and 1 base from J, the junction contained 9 bases not matched to a gene. Germline V CDR1 and CDR2: LNHNV, YYDKDF (reference sequence). Healthy Caucasian individuals from Russia aged about 6 to 90 served as donors. The sample belongs to a study of blood T cells in healthy people across ages. The study's findings and limits: A strong correlation between TCR beta diversity and naive T cell percentage was seen.

A second PCR, run for about 6 to 11 cycles, used a sample-barcoded 5' primer plus a J-beta primer mix. TCRdb ran MiXCR on the 5' RACE reads and lists one entry per CDR3 protein. The table shows about 780,000 distinct CDR3 sequences, with under 80% occurring only once. The sample taken for sequencing was blood. This TCR was recovered from a man aged 30-40 years in good health. This rearrangement joins TRBV15 to TRBJ2-7, with 7 bases that match TRBD2. CDR3 amino acids: CATRLGTTGSYEQYF. CDR3 nucleotides: TGTGCCACCAGATTGGGGACTACTGGGTCCTACGAGCAGTACTTC. Full variable domain (missing parts from reference TRBV15 and TRBJ2-7): DAMVIQNPRYQVTQFGKPVTLSCSQTLNHNVMYWYQQKSSQAPKLLFHYYDKDFNNEADTPDNFQSRRPNTSFCFLDIRSPGLGDTAMYLCATRLGTTGSYEQYFGPGTRLTVT.